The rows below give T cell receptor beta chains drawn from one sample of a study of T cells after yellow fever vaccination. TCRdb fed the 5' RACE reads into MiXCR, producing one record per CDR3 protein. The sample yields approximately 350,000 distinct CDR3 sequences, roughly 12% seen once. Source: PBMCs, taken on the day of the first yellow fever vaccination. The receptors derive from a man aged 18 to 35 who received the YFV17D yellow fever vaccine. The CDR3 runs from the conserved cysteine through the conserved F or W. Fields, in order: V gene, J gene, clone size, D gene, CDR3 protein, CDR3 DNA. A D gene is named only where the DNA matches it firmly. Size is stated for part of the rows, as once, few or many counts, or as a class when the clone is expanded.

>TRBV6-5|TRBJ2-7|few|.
CASTGRIVYEQYF
TGTGCCAGCACCGGACGGATTGTTTACGAGCAGTACTTC
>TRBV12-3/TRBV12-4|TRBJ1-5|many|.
CASSRLGGGGQPQHF
TGTGCCAGCAGTCGCCTCGGCGGGGGCGGTCAGCCCCAGCATTTT
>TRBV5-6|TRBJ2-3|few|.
CASSWGGGGTDTQYF
TGTGCCAGCAGCTGGGGTGGGGGCGGGACAGATACGCAGTATTTT
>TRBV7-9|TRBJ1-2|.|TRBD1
CASRQSGTGGDGYTF
TGTGCCAGCAGACAGTCCGGGACAGGGGGCGATGGCTACACCTTC
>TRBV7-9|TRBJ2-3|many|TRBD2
CASSPLAGGLADTQYF
TGTGCCAGCAGCCCCCTAGCGGGGGGGCTAGCAGATACGCAGTATTTT
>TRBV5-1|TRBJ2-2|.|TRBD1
CASSSPGTGTTGELFF
TGCGCCAGCAGCTCGCCCGGGACAGGGACCACCGGGGAGCTGTTTTTT
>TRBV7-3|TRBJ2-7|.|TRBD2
CASSLGGGFSEQYF
TGTGCCAGCAGCCTCGGGGGGGGGTTTTCCGAGCAGTACTTC
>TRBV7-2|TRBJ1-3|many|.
CASSLDRNTIYF
TGTGCCAGCAGCTTAGACCGAAACACCATATATTTT
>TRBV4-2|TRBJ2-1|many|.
CASSQDSGVRNEQFF
TGTGCCAGCAGCCAAGATTCAGGGGTGCGCAATGAGCAGTTCTTC
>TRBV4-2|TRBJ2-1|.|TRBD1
CASSQATGGIPFF
TGTGCCAGCAGCCAAGCGACAGGGGGTATTCCGTTCTTC
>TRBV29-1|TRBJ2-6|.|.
CSVGSWDFLSGANVLTF
TGCAGCGTTGGGTCCTGGGATTTCCTCTCTGGGGCCAACGTCCTGACTTTC
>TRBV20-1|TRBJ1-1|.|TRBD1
CSVRGTGDTEAFF
TGCAGTGTCAGAGGGACAGGGGACACTGAAGCTTTCTTT
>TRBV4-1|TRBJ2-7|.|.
CASSQTRSDEQYF
TGCGCCAGCAGCCAGACGAGATCTGACGAGCAGTACTTC
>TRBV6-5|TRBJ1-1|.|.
CASSYGQGQTSFF
TGTGCCAGCAGTTACGGGCAGGGACAAACGTCTTTCTTT
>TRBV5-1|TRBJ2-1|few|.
CASSFRDSPYNEQFF
TGCGCCAGCAGCTTCCGGGACTCACCCTACAATGAGCAGTTCTTC
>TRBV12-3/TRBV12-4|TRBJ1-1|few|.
CASSPQTTIAFF
TGTGCCAGCAGCCCTCAAACAACGATTGCTTTCTTT
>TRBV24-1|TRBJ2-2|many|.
CATSADGTGELFF
TGTGCCACCAGTGCCGACGGCACCGGGGAGCTGTTTTTT
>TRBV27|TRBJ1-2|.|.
CASSFNRPWGGRGYTF
TGTGCCAGCAGTTTCAATCGCCCCTGGGGCGGGCGGGGCTACACCTTC
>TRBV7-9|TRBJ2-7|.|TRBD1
CASSRGQGAGEQYF
TGTGCCAGCAGCCGGGGACAGGGGGCGGGCGAGCAGTACTTC
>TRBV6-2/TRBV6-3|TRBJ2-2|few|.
CASSRPPNTGELFF
TGTGCCAGCAGTCGGCCACCGAACACCGGGGAGCTGTTTTTT
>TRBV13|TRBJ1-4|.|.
CASSLGAASTNEKLFF
TGTGCCAGCAGCTTAGGCGCAGCTAGCACTAATGAAAAACTGTTTTTT
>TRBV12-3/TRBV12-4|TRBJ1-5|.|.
CASSPGVYSNQPQHF
TGTGCCAGCAGCCCGGGAGTTTATAGCAATCAGCCCCAGCATTTT
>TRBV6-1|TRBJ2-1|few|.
CASSELGATGANEQFF
TGTGCCAGCAGTGAACTGGGGGCTACAGGAGCCAATGAGCAGTTCTTC
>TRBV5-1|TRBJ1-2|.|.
CASSLESGSAYGYTF
TGCGCCAGCAGCTTGGAGTCAGGGTCGGCCTATGGCTACACCTTC
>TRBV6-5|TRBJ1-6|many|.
CASSYRDGGAFNSPLHF
TGTGCCAGCAGTTACAGGGATGGGGGCGCGTTTAACTCACCCCTCCACTTT
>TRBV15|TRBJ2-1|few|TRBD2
CATPKPGTSGGEQFF
TGTGCCACCCCCAAACCCGGGACTAGCGGCGGTGAGCAGTTCTTC
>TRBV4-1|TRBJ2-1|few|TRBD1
CASSQAGQLYNEQFF
TGCGCCAGCAGCCAAGCGGGACAGTTATACAATGAGCAGTTCTTC
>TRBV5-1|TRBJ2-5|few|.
CASRYTGKTQYF
TGCGCCAGCAGATATACAGGGAAGACCCAGTACTTC
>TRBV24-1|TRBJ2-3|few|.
CATSDRDFALKDTQYF
TGTGCCACCAGTGACCGGGACTTCGCTTTAAAAGATACGCAGTATTTT
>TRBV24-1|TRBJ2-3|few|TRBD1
CATSDLGTGEADTQYF
TGTGCCACCAGTGATTTGGGGACAGGGGAAGCAGATACGCAGTATTTT
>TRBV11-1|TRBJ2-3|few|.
CASSNPGPTDTQYF
TGTGCCAGCAGCAACCCCGGACCCACAGATACGCAGTATTTT
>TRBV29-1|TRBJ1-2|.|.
CSVRGLGNGYTF
TGCAGCGTTCGAGGGCTCGGGAATGGCTACACCTTC
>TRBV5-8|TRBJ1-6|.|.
CASSAATAGWNSPLHF
TGTGCCAGCAGCGCCGCAACAGCAGGGTGGAATTCACCCCTCCACTTT
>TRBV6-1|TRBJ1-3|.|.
CASSRGAGTGNTIYF
TGTGCCAGCAGTAGAGGAGCAGGGACTGGAAACACCATATATTTT
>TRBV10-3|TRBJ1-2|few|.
CAISEAEQINYGYTF
TGTGCCATCAGTGAGGCTGAACAGATTAACTATGGCTACACCTTC
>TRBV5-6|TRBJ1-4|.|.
CASSLRQDRGEKLFF
TGTGCCAGCAGCCTCCGACAGGATCGAGGTGAAAAACTGTTTTTT
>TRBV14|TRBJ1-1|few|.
CASSQDGGALKAFF
TGTGCCAGCAGCCAAGACGGGGGGGCCTTGAAAGCTTTCTTT
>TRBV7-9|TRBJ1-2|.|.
CASSLPGPNYGYTF
TGTGCCAGCAGCTTACCAGGGCCCAACTATGGCTACACCTTC
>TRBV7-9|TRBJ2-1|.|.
CASSLRPGVGYNEQFF
TGTGCCAGCAGCTTACGTCCGGGGGTGGGCTACAATGAGCAGTTCTTC
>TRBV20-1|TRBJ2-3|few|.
CSAVPGQSTDTQYF
TGCAGTGCTGTCCCGGGACAAAGCACAGATACGCAGTATTTT
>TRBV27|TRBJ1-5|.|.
CASSGGMSNQPQHF
TGTGCCAGCAGTGGAGGGATGAGCAATCAGCCCCAGCATTTT
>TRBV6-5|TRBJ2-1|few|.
CASSYGQGDDNEQFF
TGTGCCAGCAGTTACGGACAAGGCGATGACAATGAGCAGTTCTTC
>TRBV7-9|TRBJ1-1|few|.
CASSSQAGVNTEAFF
TGTGCCAGCAGCTCACAGGCTGGGGTGAACACTGAAGCTTTCTTT
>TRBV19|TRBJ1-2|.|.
CASISAYGYTF
TGTGCCAGTATCTCAGCCTATGGCTACACCTTC
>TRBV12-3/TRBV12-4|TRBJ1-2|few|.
CASSFFRTPFF
TGTGCCAGCAGTTTCTTCCGGACGCCATTCTTC
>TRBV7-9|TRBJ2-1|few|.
CASSLRGEYNEQFF
TGTGCCAGCAGCCTGAGGGGGGAGTACAATGAGCAGTTCTTC
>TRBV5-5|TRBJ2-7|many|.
CASSRDAFYEQYF
TGTGCCAGCAGCCGTGACGCTTTCTACGAGCAGTACTTC
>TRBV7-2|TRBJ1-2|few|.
CASSLLGNGNYGYTF
TGTGCCAGCAGCTTATTGGGTAACGGAAACTATGGCTACACCTTC
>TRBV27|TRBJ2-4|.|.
CASSLYGQGKNIQYF
TGTGCCAGCAGTTTATATGGGCAGGGGAAAAACATTCAGTACTTC
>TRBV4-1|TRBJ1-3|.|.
CASSQYATGYGGNTIYF
TGCGCCAGCAGCCAGTACGCCACAGGGTATGGGGGAAACACCATATATTTT
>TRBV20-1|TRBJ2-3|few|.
CSARGFTDTQYF
TGCAGTGCTCGGGGTTTCACAGATACGCAGTATTTT
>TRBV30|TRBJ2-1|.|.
CAWRGSREQFF
TGTGCCTGGAGGGGGAGCAGAGAGCAGTTCTTC
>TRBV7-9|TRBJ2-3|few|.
CASSPAGRGDTQYF
TGTGCCAGCAGTCCAGCGGGTCGCGGAGATACGCAGTATTTT
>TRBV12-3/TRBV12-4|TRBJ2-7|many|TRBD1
CASSPGDRIYEQYF
TGTGCCAGCAGTCCCGGGGACAGGATCTACGAGCAGTACTTC
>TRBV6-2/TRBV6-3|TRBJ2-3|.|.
CASRRHLATRDTQYF
TGTGCCAGCAGACGACACCTAGCGACCAGGGATACGCAGTATTTT
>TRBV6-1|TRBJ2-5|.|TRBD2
CASKGSGGIREAQYF
TGTGCCAGCAAGGGTAGCGGGGGGATAAGAGAGGCCCAGTACTTC
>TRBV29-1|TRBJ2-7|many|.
CSARDMSYEQYF
TGCAGCGCACGGGACATGTCCTACGAGCAGTACTTC
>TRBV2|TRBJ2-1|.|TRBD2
CASRLAGAYNEQFF
TGTGCCAGCCGACTAGCGGGGGCCTACAATGAGCAGTTCTTC
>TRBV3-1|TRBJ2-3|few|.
CASSRSGEDTRHF
TGTGCCAGCAGCCGTTCGGGGGAGGATACGCGCCATTTT